This note documents a single TCR beta chain sequence. This sample was taken from a study of OX40 agonist ivuxolimab in advanced cancers. TCRdb's copy holds only in-frame clones and misses some; the assay was immunoSEQ multiplex PCR. The data hold approximately 44,000 clones, with around nine tenths observed a single time. With 5 bases removed from V and 0 bases from J, the gap between germline ends came to 6 bases. Germline V CDR1 and CDR2: SGHRS, YFSETQ. The CDR3 has 14 residues. The chain has TRBV5-1 and TRBJ1-6; D call uncertain. The specimen comprised CD4+ or CD8+ T cells sorted from blood, sampled in a trial of the OX40 agonist ivuxolimab. The receptor's source is an adult with an advanced solid tumor such as melanoma, head and neck, liver or kidney cancer. The CDR3 loop reads CASRPDSYNSPLHF. CDR3 sequence (DNA): TGCGCCAGCAGGCCGGACTCCTATAATTCACCCCTCCACTTT.